The 26 T cell receptor beta chains below all came from one sample that was sequenced in a study of shared clonotypes between healthy human individuals. Generated by immunoSEQ multiplex PCR, the TCRdb table keeps only in-frame clones and is missing some. This sample has roughly 1,500,000 clones; 98% occur once, and the top ten carry approximately 0.38%. The sample consisted of naive CD4+ T cells sorted from blood. Subset noted: CD45RA+ positively selected. All receptors derive from a man in his thirties or forties in good health.

This chain links TRBV6-4 with TRBJ2-3; 8 nucleotides match TRBD2. V shed 4 bases, J shed 5 bases, and the junction held 8 bases outside the gene matches. This CDR3 spans 15 amino acids. Germline CDR1 MRHNA, CDR2 SNTAGT. CDR3 region: CASSATGLGIDTQYF. The CDR3 region has the DNA TGTGCCAGCAGTGCCACGGGACTAGGAATAGATACGCAGTATTTT.

This chain uses TRBV29-1 with TRBJ1-5; no clear D. V was pared by 7 bases and J by 6 bases, with 16 bases between. This CDR3 spans 13 amino acids. From germline, CDR1 is SQVTM and CDR2 ANQGSEA. The CDR3 DNA sequence: TGCAGCGCAGAAGAGGGAGTTGGTCAGCCCCAGCATTTT. It is translated as CSAEEGVGQPQHF.

The genes are TRBV18 and TRBJ2-5; 10 bases align to TRBD1. The tail of the sequence fits TRBJ2-7 better, so the J call may be wrong. The CDR3 consists of 15 residues. Looked up from germline, CDR1 is KGHSH and CDR2 is LQKENI. CDR3 coding DNA: TGTGCCAGCTCACAGGGGACAGGGGCTTTTTACGAGCAGTACTTC. This encodes CASSQGTGAFYEQYF.

The genes are TRBV10-2 and TRBJ2-2, with TRBD1 matching 7 bases. V was clipped by 3 bases and J by 9 bases; unmatched bases: 10. Germline assignment: CDR1 WSHSY and CDR2 SAAADI. The CDR3 runs 15 residues. The CDR3 protein is CASSDSGTVHRELFF. The CDR3 DNA reads TGCGCCAGCAGTGATTCCGGGACAGTACACCGGGAGCTGTTTTTT.

The count of this clone is one. The chain couples TRBV2 to TRBJ2-7; TRBD2 matches 8 bases. The V and J ends lost 2 bases and 5 bases, in that order; junction bases with no gene match: 14. Germline V gene lookup returns CDR1 SNHLY and CDR2 FYNNEI. The CDR3 is 17 amino acids. The DNA for the CDR3 is TGTGCCAGCAGTGAAAGGGGTCGGGAGGGCCCTCGAAACGAGCAGTACTTC. Protein product: CASSERGREGPRNEQYF.

The chain links TRBV7-9 to TRBJ2-1; no firm D call. This CDR3 is 15 amino acids long. Trimming left V 1 base short and J 5 bases short, with 12 bases between. Germline V gene data show CDR1 as SEHNR and CDR2 as FQNEAQ (reference sequence). The CDR3 DNA is TGTGCCAGCAGCTTAGGTGGTTGGCCCGACAATGAGCAGTTCTTC. Translated: CASSLGGWPDNEQFF.

Details on this clone: The same CDR3 also results from other DNA sequences found in this sample. The chain combines TRBV5-1 with TRBJ1-1, with D perhaps TRBD1 (5 bases). Trimming removed 0 bases from V and 0 bases from J, with 9 bases in between. Germline CDR1 SGHRS, CDR2 YFSETQ. The CDR3 is 15 residues long. As DNA, the CDR3 is TGCGCCAGCAGCTTGGCCGGGGGGATGAACACTGAAGCTTTCTTT. It specifies CASSLAGGMNTEAFF.

With regard to this clone: Other DNA sequences from this sample encode an identical CDR3 as well. The V gene is TRBV18, the J gene TRBJ1-1; unclear D gene. Trimming cost V 1 base and J 1 base, with 4 bases left between them. CDR1 KGHSH and CDR2 LQKENI come from the germline V gene. The CDR3 spans 13 residues. The CDR3 loop reads CASSPRGNTEAFF. The CDR3 bases are TGTGCCAGCTCACCACGGGGGAACACTGAAGCTTTCTTT.

About this clone: Other DNA sequences of this sample code for an identical CDR3. The chain joins TRBV19 to TRBJ2-1; D unresolved. CDR3 length: 12 residues. V was clipped by 4 bases and J by 5 bases, with 6 bases between them. From germline, CDR1 is LNHDA and CDR2 SQIVND (reference sequence). CDR3 protein: CASSRTDNEQFF. The CDR3 coding sequence is TGTGCCAGTAGTAGAACGGACAATGAGCAGTTCTTC.

The gene calls are TRBV7-9 and TRBJ2-7; 15 bases map to TRBD2. J lost 2 bases, V lost 5 bases, and 7 bases had no gene match. The germline V gene encodes CDR1 SEHNR and CDR2 FQNEAQ (reference sequence). This CDR3 region has 17 residues. CDR3 sequence (DNA): TGTGCCAGCAGCCCGGGACTAGCGGGAGGTATCACCTACGAGCAGTACTTC. It is translated as CASSPGLAGGITYEQYF.

This chain joins TRBV11-2 and TRBJ2-1; the match to TRBD2 covers 7 bases. Germline CDR1 SGHAT, CDR2 FQNNGV. This CDR3 spans 15 amino acids. J was trimmed by 3 bases and V by 0 bases; bases with no gene match: 2. The CDR3 DNA is TGTGCCAGCAGCTTAGAGGGAGGGATCTACAATGAGCAGTTCTTC. As protein: CASSLEGGIYNEQFF.

V and J are TRBV5-1 and TRBJ2-7, with a weak D call TRBD2 (6 bases). Germline V gives CDR1 SGHRS, CDR2 YFSETQ. The CDR3 runs to 13 residues. Trimming shortened V by 2 bases and J by 3 bases, and 9 bases separated the two germline ends. CDR3 amino acids: CASSFQGGYEQYF. DNA of the CDR3: TGCGCCAGCAGCTTCCAGGGAGGCTACGAGCAGTACTTC.

The chain recombines TRBV28 with TRBJ1-5, with TRBD1 matching over 7 bases. The CDR3 spans 14 residues. V trimming: 2 bases; J trimming: 6 bases; junction bases outside the gene matches: 4. Germline loops: CDR1 MDHEN, CDR2 SYDVKM. CDR3 bases: TGTGCCAGCAGTTTAACAGGGGCAGGTCAGCCCCAGCATTTT. Translated, it gives CASSLTGAGQPQHF.

The chain has TRBV2 and TRBJ1-3, with 9 bases fitting TRBD1. The CDR3 consists of 15 residues. From germline, CDR1 is SNHLY and CDR2 FYNNEI. Losses at the gene ends were 7 bases for V and 2 bases for J; bases not matched to a gene: 6. This CDR3 is CASKGRDRAGNTIYF. DNA for the CDR3: TGTGCCAGCAAAGGGCGGGACAGGGCTGGAAACACCATATATTTT.

The chain uses TRBV7-8 and TRBJ1-2; weak D call: TRBD1 (6 bases). CDR1 and CDR2 (germline): SGHVS, FQNEAQ. The CDR3 is made up of 17 amino acids. The ends were cut back, 2 bases at V and 1 base at J, with 17 bases in the middle. This chain's CDR3 is CASSLTERRTDNYGYTF. The CDR3 DNA sequence: TGTGCCAGCAGCTTAACTGAACGCAGGACAGATAACTATGGCTACACCTTC.

This clone was detected a few times. Other DNA sequences in this specimen translate into the identical CDR3. V is TRBV5-1 and J is TRBJ2-2, with TRBD1 matching over 8 bases. Looked up from germline, CDR1 is SGHRS and CDR2 is YFSETQ. The CDR3 loop spans 15 amino acids. The J segment lost 0 bases and the V segment lost 4 bases, leaving 2 bases of the junction unmatched. The CDR3 sequence is CASSPTGANTGELFF. DNA of the CDR3: TGCGCCAGCAGCCCGACAGGGGCGAACACCGGGGAGCTGTTTTTT.

This clone appeared once. The J gene is TRBJ2-5, the V gene TRBV9, with TRBD2 identical over 9 bases. The trim removed 0 bases at V and 1 base at J, leaving 4 bases unmatched. The CDR3 has 16 amino acids. The V gene's germline CDR1 is SGDLS and CDR2 YYNGEE. CDR3 in DNA: TGTGCCAGCAGCGTAGACCCGACTAGCGGCCAAGAGACCCAGTACTTC. Protein product: CASSVDPTSGQETQYF.

The V call is TRBV18, the J call TRBJ2-5; D gene uncertain. This CDR3 has 13 amino acids. V was trimmed by 2 bases and J by 7 bases, leaving 11 bases between them. Looked up from germline, CDR1 is KGHSH and CDR2 is LQKENI. The CDR3 region has the DNA TGTGCCAGCTCACCAGTTCACCCTGGGACCCAGTACTTC. Translation: CASSPVHPGTQYF.

As concerns this clone: The same CDR3 can be traced to other DNA sequences in this sample. CDR3 bases: TGCGCCAGCAGCCGTGTTTTGAACACTGAAGCTTTCTTT. Translated, it gives CASSRVLNTEAFF. This chain connects TRBV5-1 to TRBJ1-1, with D unclear. Germline lookup yields CDR1 SGHRS and CDR2 YFSETQ. Trimming took off 4 bases at V and 0 bases at J, with 7 bases between the two ends. CDR3 length: 13 amino acids.

The J gene is TRBJ1-5, the V gene TRBV5-6; D is undetermined. CDR3 size: 13 residues. CDR1 is SGHDT and CDR2 is YYEEEE in the germline V gene. Trimming shortened V by 1 base and J by 2 bases, and 4 bases separated the two germline ends. The CDR3 sequence: CASSLTRNQPQHF. For the CDR3, the DNA is TGTGCCAGCAGCTTGACCCGCAATCAGCCCCAGCATTTT.

To note about this clone: The same CDR3 can be traced to other DNA sequences in this sample. V and J are TRBV7-2 and TRBJ1-1; 7 bases agree with TRBD1. There are 13 residues in the CDR3. Per the germline V gene, CDR1 is SGHTA and CDR2 is FQGNSA. V lost 5 bases and J lost 3; bases outside the gene matches: 3. CDR3 DNA: TGTGCCAGCAGCCCGGGACAGTACACTGAAGCTTTCTTT. This translates into CASSPGQYTEAFF.

V gene TRBV11-2 combines with J gene TRBJ2-1; 9 positions agree with TRBD2. V trimming: 5 bases; J trimming: 8 bases; junction bases outside the gene matches: 10. Germline lookup yields CDR1 SGHAT and CDR2 FQNNGV. The CDR3 contains 15 residues. CDR3 nucleotides: TGTGCCAGCAGCCCAATAGCGGGAGTCTTCGATGAGCAGTTCTTC. Its translation: CASSPIAGVFDEQFF.

The chain combines TRBV5-1 with TRBJ2-3; 11 bases agree with TRBD2. The CDR3 consists of 16 residues. CDR1 SGHRS and CDR2 YFSETQ come from the germline V gene. V shed 4 bases, J shed 0 bases, and the junction held 4 bases outside the gene matches. CDR3 nucleotides: TGCGCCAGCAGCGCCGGACTAGCGGGTAGCACAGATACGCAGTATTTT. Translating it yields CASSAGLAGSTDTQYF.

The genes are TRBV5-1 and TRBJ1-4; a possible D gene is TRBD1 (5 bases). The CDR3 covers 15 residues. The V gene lost 3 bases and the J gene lost 4 bases, with 13 bases spanning the gap. Looked up from germline, CDR1 is SGHRS and CDR2 is YFSETQ. The CDR3 DNA reads TGCGCCAGCAGCTGGACCGGGACGAATAATGAAAAACTGTTTTTT. It yields the protein CASSWTGTNNEKLFF.

The chain links TRBV5-1 to TRBJ2-1, with TRBD2 matching over 12 bases. Germline CDR1 SGHRS, CDR2 YFSETQ. CDR3 size: 19 residues. J was trimmed by 2 bases and V by 0 bases; bases with no gene match: 9. CDR3 in amino acids: CASSLGLLLAGGPYNEQFF. The CDR3 bases are TGCGCCAGCAGCTTGGGACTGCTTCTAGCGGGAGGGCCCTACAATGAGCAGTTCTTC.

This rearrangement joins TRBV10-1 to TRBJ2-5; TRBD2 matches 9 bases. With 3 bases clipped from V and 5 bases from J, the junction kept 4 bases outside the gene matches. The CDR3 consists of 14 residues. Germline CDR1 is WNHNN and CDR2 is SYGVQD (reference sequence). The chain's CDR3 is CASSESGRPETQYF. CDR3 nucleotides: TGCGCCAGCAGTGAAAGCGGGAGGCCTGAGACCCAGTACTTC.